The present TCR beta chain was sequenced within a study of a mutant IDH1 vaccine in newly diagnosed glioma. The wider study: Treated patients, about 60% male and roughly 40% female, averaged about 40 years of age.

For this clone: Its antigen remains unknown.

Regarding time point: week 23, last vaccination. Topical imiquimod was applied with each vaccine dose, which held 300 ug of mutant IDH1 20-mer peptide. Germline trimming cut 4 bases from V and 0 bases from J; bases unmatched to any gene: 9. The germline CDR1 and CDR2 sequences are SGHRS and YFSETQ. The CDR3 totals 16 residues. The method was immunoSEQ multiplex PCR; TCRdb's version includes in-frame clones alone and lacks a portion of them. This table holds 20,000 to 25,000 clones, around 82% found once. This receptor was taken from a man younger than 45 with glioma. The sample was PBMCs, taken from a glioma patient whose treatment included an IDH1 peptide vaccine. The chain uses TRBV5-1 and TRBJ2-7; 8 bases are a match to TRBD1. The CDR3 loop reads CASSNGQGRFSYEQYF. DNA of the CDR3: TGCGCCAGCAGCAATGGACAGGGCCGATTCTCCTACGAGCAGTACTTC.